This T cell receptor (beta chain) was recorded in a study of early T cells in non-severe SARS-CoV-2 infection listed by TCRdb under 2021. Broadly, across the study: TCR sequencing used bulk RNA from unsorted whole blood, so alpha and beta chains could not be paired.

This clonotype was counted between two and nine times. Its antigen remains undetermined. Per-base quality was not reported, and no clone a single base away is much larger than it. The study was a case-control design nested within a healthcare worker cohort in London, UK, with weekly nasopharyngeal swab PCR tests and blood sampling. Between 23 and 31 March 2020, the week of the UK lockdown, healthcare workers were enrolled and then followed up weekly for as long as 16 weeks. Here is what the overall study found, with its caveats: VDJdb matching was skewed toward anti-spike CD8 responses, so virus-specific expansions were likely underestimated and private and CD4 specificities were missed.

From the cysteine through the phenylalanine, the CDR3 covers 12 amino acids. The CDR3 DNA has 36 bases and is translated from base 1. Between the V and J ends, shortened by 4 bases and 12 bases respectively, the junction contains 15 bases. CDR1 and CDR2 were assigned from the germline V gene as WSHSY and SAAADI. The receptor library was made with 5' RACE. The run used a NextSeq 500. To correct for sequencing error and PCR bias, the TCR library protocol tagged individual cDNA molecules with unique molecular identifiers. Both TCR alpha and beta chains were sequenced, and tight co-correlation was observed between alpha and beta sequence abundances in each sample. On the authors' methods: V gene, J gene and CDR3 annotation of TCR sequences was performed with Decombinator V4. Expanded TCRs were defined as changing significantly between any two time points under a Poisson model with p below 0.0001. TCR abundances were normalised to the total number of TCRs sequenced per sample and were expressed as counts per million. MAIT TCRs were defined by TRAV1-2 paired with TRAJ12, TRAJ20 or TRAJ33, and iNKT TCRs by TRAV10 paired with TRAJ18. VDJdb, accessed on 1 November 2021, was searched for TCRs annotated for CMV, EBV and SARS-CoV-2, and TCRs annotated for more than one antigen were excluded. TCRdb took the public reads, trimmed them with fastp at Q25, ran MiXCR for clone calling and kept in-frame beta chains. Records with the same CDR3 protein are collapsed into one entry carrying the most frequent genes and DNA. Here the V and J calls rest on TCRdb's processing, not on the authors' analysis. For this sample the table gives more than 80,000 distinct CDR3 sequences, of which approximately 17% were detected only once. The ten largest clones take up roughly 1.3% of the sample.

This chain joins TRBV10-2 to TRBJ1-1; the D gene cannot be named for sure. The sample consisted of whole blood. The receptor was isolated from an adult who was a healthcare worker with PCR-confirmed SARS-CoV-2 infection or an uninfected control (not recorded which). The CDR3 region has the sequence CASSGGNIGSFF. The DNA reads as follows: TGCGCCAGCAGTGGAGGCAATATCGGGTCTTTCTTT.